Each of the 9 T cell receptor beta chains below was sequenced from the same sample in a study of T cells after yellow fever vaccination. Via MiXCR, TCRdb re-called the 5' RACE reads, giving one row per CDR3 protein. The sample holds approximately 300,000 distinct CDR3 sequences, about 9.5% seen once. Sequenced here: PBMCs, sampled on the day of the first yellow fever vaccination. These receptors were collected from a man aged 18-30 years who received the YFV17D yellow fever vaccine.

The rearrangement links TRBV7-8 to TRBJ2-2; TRBD2 matches at 8 bases. This CDR3 contains 15 residues. CDR1 SGHVS and CDR2 FQNEAQ come from the germline V gene. J gave up 5 bases and V 1 base, and 3 bases lay outside the gene matches. The DNA of the CDR3 is TGTGCCAGCAGCTTAGGGACTAGCAGTACCGGGGAGCTGTTTTTT. It yields the protein CASSLGTSSTGELFF.

This clonotype has a count of ten or more. The chain combines TRBV5-1 with TRBJ2-3; D gene ambiguous. The CDR3 extends over 15 amino acids. Germline CDR1 reads SGHRS; CDR2 reads YFSETQ. V lost 0 bases and J lost 4, with 12 bases in between. CDR3 in DNA: TGCGCCAGCAGCTTGGGATCCAGGAGCGCAGATACGCAGTATTTT. This encodes CASSLGSRSADTQYF. Full variable domain (missing parts from reference TRBV5-1 and TRBJ2-3): KAGVTQTPRYLIKTRGQQVTLSCSPISGHRSVSWYQQTPGQGLQFLFEYFSETQRNKGNFPGRFSGRQFSNSRSEMNVSTLELGDSALYLCASSLGSRSADTQYFGPGTRLTVL.

This clonotype was seen many times. This chain uses TRBV6-2 or TRBV6-3 with TRBJ2-1, with TRBD2 identical over 14 bases. J lost 8 bases, V lost 0 bases, and 3 bases had no gene match. The CDR3 is 16 residues long. Per the germline V gene, CDR1 is MNHEY and CDR2 is SVGEGT. CDR3 bases: TGTGCCAGCAGTTACTCGACTAGCGGGGGGGCCGATGAGCAGTTCTTC. Its protein product is CASSYSTSGGADEQFF.

The chain is built from TRBV11-3 and TRBJ2-6; D is undetermined. Germline CDR1 SGHNT, CDR2 YENEEA. V lost 4 bases, J lost 9 bases, and 7 bases lay in between. The CDR3 extends over 12 amino acids. CDR3 DNA: TGTGCCAGCAGCTCCAGTGGCAACGTCCTGACTTTC. It is translated as CASSSSGNVLTF. Based on the CDR3 plus reference TRBV11-3 and TRBJ2-6, the full variable domain is EAGVVQSPRYKIIEKKQPVAFWCNPISGHNTLYWYLQNLGQGPELLIRYENEEAVDDSQLPKDRFSAERLKGVDSTLKIQPAELGDSAVYLCASSSSGNVLTFGAGSRLTVL.

This clonotype turned up a few times. V is TRBV7-2 and J is TRBJ2-7; no reliable D call. The CDR3 has 13 amino acids. V dropped 4 bases and J dropped 5 bases, with 12 bases sitting between them. Germline assignment: CDR1 SGHTA and CDR2 FQGNSA. CDR3 in DNA: TGTGCCAGCAGCTGGCGCCTCCTTGACGAGCAGTACGTC. Amino acids: CASSWRLLDEQYV.

The chain combines TRBV5-1 with TRBJ2-1, with no clear D. From germline, CDR1 is SGHRS and CDR2 YFSETQ. The CDR3 consists of 17 residues. With 0 bases removed from V and 5 bases from J, the gap between germline ends came to 18 bases. For the CDR3, the DNA is TGCGCCAGCAGCTTGGATTCGGACCCCCTATGGGACAATGAGCAGTTCTTC. Its translation: CASSLDSDPLWDNEQFF.

The V and J genes are TRBV18 and TRBJ1-1; perhaps TRBD1 as D (6 bases). This CDR3 is 16 amino acids long. V was clipped by 3 bases and J by 1 base, with 15 bases between them. Per germline, CDR1 KGHSH and CDR2 LQKENI. DNA of the CDR3: TGTGCCAGCTCACCCCTCCTTGGGACACCGAACACTGAAGCTTTCTTT. The encoded protein is CASSPLLGTPNTEAFF.

The chain uses TRBV10-3 and TRBJ1-5, with no clear D. The CDR3 is 13 residues long. V was pared by 7 bases and J by 5 bases, with 12 bases between. Germline assignment: CDR1 ENHRY and CDR2 SYGVKD. Here the CDR3 reads CAINPGSDQPQHF. CDR3 coding DNA: TGTGCCATCAATCCGGGATCGGATCAGCCCCAGCATTTT.

This clonotype was counted many times. The chain is built from TRBV4-3 and TRBJ1-2; no clear D. Deletions cut 4 bases from V and 5 bases from J, with 11 bases between. CDR1 is LGHNA, CDR2 YSLEER, per germline. There are 13 residues in the CDR3. CDR3 coding DNA: TGCGCCAGCAGCCCCACCCTCAATTATGGCTACACCTTC. Its protein product is CASSPTLNYGYTF.